The 26 T cell receptor beta chains in this list originate from one sample, sequenced in a study of shared clonotypes between healthy human individuals. Using immunoSEQ multiplex PCR, the repertoire was profiled, and TCRdb retains in-frame clones only, with some absent. This repertoire shows more than 2 million clones, roughly 95% found once; its top ten account for 0.1% to 0.15%. Sequenced material: naive CD4+ T cells sorted from blood. Regarding subset: CD45RA+ positively selected. Receptors were obtained from a man between 18 and 35 years old in good health.

The chain employs TRBV6-1 and TRBJ2-5; 13 positions match TRBD2. The V gene end was trimmed by 0 bases and the J gene end by 8 bases; junction bases not matched to a gene: 6. The CDR3 is made up of 16 amino acids. Germline V gives CDR1 MNHNS, CDR2 SASEGT. DNA of the CDR3: TGTGCCAGCAGTGAAGCGCGGACTAGCGGGGGCCACACCCAGTACTTC. As protein: CASSEARTSGGHTQYF.

This clone is a singleton in its sample. V gene TRBV5-1 combines with J gene TRBJ2-7; 7 nucleotides match TRBD1. With 3 bases clipped from V and 3 bases from J, the junction kept 6 bases outside the gene matches. The CDR3 is made up of 14 amino acids. Germline values: CDR1 SGHRS, CDR2 YFSETQ. The CDR3 coding sequence is TGCGCCAGCAGCTCTGGACAGGTGGGCTACGAGCAGTACTTC. It translates to CASSSGQVGYEQYF.

This clone appeared many times. Other DNA sequences in this specimen translate into the identical CDR3. This rearrangement joins TRBV7-9 to TRBJ2-5; no clear D. The CDR3 has 14 residues. Germline V lookup: CDR1 SEHNR, CDR2 FQNEAQ (reference sequence). The ends were cut back, 2 bases at V and 1 base at J, with 8 bases in the middle. CDR3 loop: CASSLTELQETQYF. For the CDR3, the DNA is TGTGCCAGCAGCTTAACAGAACTCCAAGAGACCCAGTACTTC.

On this clone itself: Additional DNA sequences in this sample encode the identical CDR3. This rearrangement joins TRBV2 to TRBJ1-5; 9 bases align to TRBD1. The CDR3 is made up of 13 amino acids. Per germline, CDR1 SNHLY and CDR2 FYNNEI. V shed 7 bases, J shed 4 bases, and the junction held 2 bases outside the gene matches. Here the CDR3 reads CASTGTGNQPQHF. The CDR3 coding sequence is TGTGCCAGCACGGGGACAGGGAATCAGCCCCAGCATTTT.

A single count supports this clone. The chain uses TRBV10-1 and TRBJ2-2; D not resolved. Trimming took off 8 bases at V and 5 bases at J, with 12 bases between the two ends. Germline V CDR1 and CDR2: WNHNN, SYGVQD (reference sequence). The CDR3 sequence is 13 residues long. This CDR3 is CASSLPGTGELFF. The CDR3 DNA sequence: TGCGCCAGCTCCTTGCCTGGGACCGGGGAGCTGTTTTTT.

The V gene is TRBV2, the J gene TRBJ2-2, with D perhaps TRBD1 (6 bases). Deletions cut 5 bases from V and 4 bases from J, with 8 bases between. Germline CDR1 SNHLY, CDR2 FYNNEI. CDR3 size: 13 residues. CDR3 in amino acids: CASSSGVTGELFF. The CDR3 DNA sequence: TGTGCCAGCAGTTCAGGGGTCACCGGGGAGCTGTTTTTT.

To note about this clone: Sequence at one end of the junction differs from germline and may be a read error. The V call is TRBV7-7, the J call TRBJ2-5; 9 bases agree with TRBD1. The germline V gene has CDR1 SSHAT and CDR2 FNYEAQ (reference sequence). This CDR3 comprises 13 residues. Here the CDR3 DNA reads TGTGCTAGCAGCCCTTCGACAGGGGGGACCCAGTACTTC. Its translation: CASSPSTGGTQYF.

The chain employs TRBV6-1 and TRBJ1-5; D may be TRBD1 (6 bases). With 1 base removed from V and 5 bases from J, the gap between germline ends came to 12 bases. The CDR3 contains 15 residues. The germline CDR1 and CDR2 sequences are MNHNS and SASEGT. The CDR3 DNA sequence: TGTGCCAGCAGTGAAGTGTGGCAGGGGTATCAGCCCCAGCATTTT. It specifies CASSEVWQGYQPQHF.

The chain recombines TRBV5-1 with TRBJ2-2; TRBD2 agrees at 8 bases. V was pared by 4 bases and J by 3 bases, with 5 bases of the junction left unmatched. This CDR3 is 15 amino acids long. CDR1 and CDR2 (germline): SGHRS, YFSETQ. CDR3 amino acids: CASSPLGGDTGELFF. The CDR3 DNA is TGCGCCAGCAGCCCTCTCGGGGGGGACACCGGGGAGCTGTTTTTT.

This clone was observed a single time. The chain links TRBV5-6 to TRBJ2-2; 9 bases agree with TRBD1. V lost 1 base and J lost 7; bases outside the gene matches: 11. Germline V gives CDR1 SGHDT, CDR2 YYEEEE. The CDR3 has 17 residues. CDR3 loop: CASSLLGTGPVVGELFF. CDR3 DNA sequence: TGTGCCAGCAGCTTGTTGGGGACAGGGCCGGTTGTCGGGGAGCTGTTTTTT.

The J gene is TRBJ1-2, the V gene TRBV30, with a weak D call TRBD1 (5 bases). Germline values: CDR1 GTSNPN, CDR2 SVGIG (reference sequence). This CDR3 has 14 amino acids. Deletions cut 1 base from V and 4 bases from J, with 13 bases between. The CDR3 sequence: CAWSGGEAGYGYTF. As DNA, the CDR3 is TGTGCCTGGAGTGGAGGGGAAGCGGGCTATGGCTACACCTTC.

This chain links TRBV5-6 with TRBJ2-5, with 8 positions matching TRBD1. The V and J ends lost 0 bases and 4 bases, in that order; junction bases with no gene match: 2. Germline values: CDR1 SGHDT, CDR2 YYEEEE. The CDR3 loop spans 14 amino acids. The CDR3 region is CASSLAGQGETQYF. Written as DNA, the CDR3 is TGTGCCAGCAGCTTGGCTGGACAGGGAGAGACCCAGTACTTC.

The chain has TRBV7-9 and TRBJ2-3; 7 positions match TRBD2. V lost 5 bases, J lost 0 bases, and 5 bases stayed unmatched. This CDR3 comprises 15 residues. Germline V gene data show CDR1 as SEHNR and CDR2 as FQNEAQ (reference sequence). The CDR3 DNA reads as TGTGCCAGCAGCCCTAGCGGAACTAGCACAGATACGCAGTATTTT. Translation: CASSPSGTSTDTQYF.

This chain joins TRBV2 and TRBJ2-5; maybe TRBD1 (6 bases). This CDR3 is built from 13 residues. Looked up from germline, CDR1 is SNHLY and CDR2 is FYNNEI. V was shortened by 4 bases and J by 3 bases, with 9 bases between the two germline ends. The DNA for the CDR3 is TGTGCCAGCAGTGCAGGGGAAAAAGAGACCCAGTACTTC. It is translated as CASSAGEKETQYF.

The chain couples TRBV6-5 to TRBJ1-2; TRBD1 matches 8 bases. V dropped 8 bases and J dropped 5; count of bases not matched to a gene: 7. Germline CDR1 is MNHEY and CDR2 is SVGAGI. This CDR3 has 13 residues. The CDR3 bases are TGTGCCAGCGGGGCAGGGGGCTCTTATGGCTACACCTTC. Protein sequence: CASGAGGSYGYTF.

V usage is TRBV5-1 and J usage is TRBJ2-7; possible D gene TRBD2, 6 bases. Germline CDR1 reads SGHRS; CDR2 reads YFSETQ. This CDR3 is built from 13 residues. Trimming stripped 4 bases from V and 4 bases from J, with 12 bases between. CDR3 nucleotide sequence: TGCGCCAGCAGCCCGTCTGCGGGGTACGAGCAGTACTTC. Translated: CASSPSAGYEQYF. The full variable domain, its missing parts supplied by reference TRBV5-1 and TRBJ2-7, is KAGVTQTPRYLIKTRGQQVTLSCSPISGHRSVSWYQQTPGQGLQFLFEYFSETQRNKGNFPGRFSGRQFSNSRSEMNVSTLELGDSALYLCASSPSAGYEQYFGPGTRLTVT.

J is TRBJ2-5 and V is TRBV9; D possibly uses TRBD1 or TRBD2 (5 bases each). V lost 5 bases and J 5 bases, leaving 16 bases between the germline ends. The germline CDR1 and CDR2 sequences are SGDLS and YYNGEE. The CDR3 has 14 amino acids. In DNA, the CDR3 is TGTGCCAGCAGGTCGGGGACCGGTGGGGAGACCCAGTACTTC. The encoded protein is CASRSGTGGETQYF.

Here the CDR3 reads CASTIGTANTEAFF. The CDR3 bases are TGTGCCAGTACAATCGGGACAGCCAACACTGAAGCTTTCTTT. J is TRBJ1-1 and V is TRBV19; TRBD1 matches at 7 bases. V lost 7 bases, J lost 2 bases, and 7 bases stayed unmatched. CDR1 and CDR2 (germline): LNHDA, SQIVND (reference sequence). This CDR3 has 14 residues. Full variable domain (missing parts from reference TRBV19 and TRBJ1-1): DGGITQSPKYLFRKEGQNVTLSCEQNLNHDAMYWYRQDPGQGLRLIYYSQIVNDFQKGDIAEGYSVSREKKESFPLTVTSAQKNPTAFYLCASTIGTANTEAFFGQGTRLTVV.

This chain uses TRBV28 with TRBJ2-3, with 10 bases that match TRBD2. The length of the CDR3 is 17 residues. V lost 6 bases to trimming and J lost 5 bases; unmatched junction nucleotides: 14. CDR1 is MDHEN and CDR2 is SYDVKM in the germline V gene. The CDR3 bases are TGTGCCAGCAGACCTGCCTGGCTAGCGGGGGCCAGAGATACGCAGTATTTT. This codes for CASRPAWLAGARDTQYF.

The chain carries TRBV18 and TRBJ1-4, with 9 bases lining up with TRBD1. Germline V gene lookup returns CDR1 KGHSH and CDR2 LQKENI. V dropped 3 bases and J dropped 2; count of bases not matched to a gene: 4. The CDR3 totals 16 residues. CDR3 DNA: TGTGCCAGCTCACCCCGCACAGGGGGCACTAATGAAAAACTGTTTTTT. It encodes CASSPRTGGTNEKLFF. Looking up the rest from reference TRBV18 and TRBJ1-4 gives the full variable domain: NAGVMQNPRHLVRRRGQEARLRCSPMKGHSHVYWYRQLPEEGLKFMVYLQKENIIDESGMPKERFSAEFPKEGPSILRIQQVVRGDSAAYFCASSPRTGGTNEKLFFGSGTQLSVL.

Regarding this clone: Additional DNA sequences in this sample encode the identical CDR3. The chain has TRBV6-5 and TRBJ2-5; D is ambiguous. Germline CDR1 and CDR2: MNHEY and SVGAGI. Trimming removed 0 bases from V and 0 bases from J, with 5 bases in between. The CDR3 runs 14 residues. CDR3: CASSYSGYQETQYF. Here the CDR3 DNA reads TGTGCCAGCAGTTACTCGGGGTACCAAGAGACCCAGTACTTC.

V usage is TRBV9 and J usage is TRBJ2-7, with D possibly matching TRBD1 (6 bases). Germline CDR1 SGDLS, CDR2 YYNGEE. The CDR3 loop spans 15 amino acids. The V end was cut by 0 bases, the J end by 4 bases, with 14 bases between. Here the CDR3 reads CASSVGEGGIYEQYF. For the CDR3, the DNA is TGTGCCAGCAGCGTAGGGGAAGGGGGTATTTACGAGCAGTACTTC.

The chain links TRBV7-6 to TRBJ1-6; TRBD1 matches 9 bases. Germline V gene sequence: CDR1 SGHVS, CDR2 FNYEAQ. V lost 5 bases to trimming and J lost 10 bases; unmatched junction nucleotides: 6. CDR3 size: 14 residues. The CDR3, as DNA: TGTGCCAGCAGCCAGGGACAGGGTTTCTCACCCCTCCACTTT. This gives the protein CASSQGQGFSPLHF.

This clone was detected once. This chain joins TRBV6-6 and TRBJ2-7; no definite D call. With 7 bases removed from V and 2 bases from J, the gap between germline ends came to 12 bases. The length of the CDR3 is 13 residues. The V gene's germline CDR1 is MNHNY and CDR2 SVGAGI (reference sequence). DNA of the CDR3: TGTGCCAGCACCCAGACAAAGACCTACGAGCAGTACTTC. This codes for CASTQTKTYEQYF.

The chain uses TRBV2 and TRBJ1-1, with D unclear. With 3 bases removed from V and 5 bases from J, the gap between germline ends came to 10 bases. The CDR3 has 13 residues. Germline loops: CDR1 SNHLY, CDR2 FYNNEI. CDR3 sequence (DNA): TGTGCCAGCAGTGATAGCGGTCGTACTGAAGCTTTCTTT. Encoded protein: CASSDSGRTEAFF. Looking up the rest from reference TRBV2 and TRBJ1-1 gives the full variable domain: EPEVTQTPSHQVTQMGQEVILRCVPISNHLYFYWYRQILGQKVEFLVSFYNNEISEKSEIFDDQFSVERPDGSNFTLKIRSTKLEDSAMYFCASSDSGRTEAFFGQGTRLTVV.

The chain employs TRBV6-4 and TRBJ1-5; 8 bases are shared with TRBD1. The V gene end was trimmed by 6 bases and the J gene end by 1 base; junction bases not matched to a gene: 5. Germline V lookup: CDR1 MRHNA, CDR2 SNTAGT. The CDR3 length is 15 residues. CDR3 region: CASRSTGESNQPQHF. The CDR3 region has the DNA TGTGCCAGCAGATCGACAGGGGAGAGCAATCAGCCCCAGCATTTT.